The rows below give T cell receptor beta chains drawn from one sample of a study of blood T cell repertoires in COVID-19. The repertoire was sequenced with immunoSEQ multiplex PCR; TCRdb's copy has only in-frame clones and lacks some. Of fewer than 200,000 clones in the sample, around 93% were seen once. Sequenced: peripheral blood. The receptors originated from a man aged 25-45 years with COVID-19, enrolled during active disease. CDR3s include the opening cysteine and the closing phenylalanine or tryptophan. The D gene is left open where the match is weak. Size tells how often a clone was seen (once, few, many) or the class of an expanded clone, and some rows leave it out.

abundance: -
d_gene: -
j_gene: TRBJ1-1
v_gene: TRBV6-5
CDR3nt: TGTGCCAGCAGTTCCGGGGTGGTAAGCACTGAAGCTTTCTTT
CDR3aa: CASSSGVVSTEAFF

abundance: -
d_gene: -
j_gene: TRBJ1-5
v_gene: TRBV15
CDR3nt: TGTGCCACCAGCAGAGAAAAGGACAGCAGCAATCAGCCCCAGCATTTT
CDR3aa: CATSREKDSSNQPQHF

abundance: once
d_gene: -
j_gene: TRBJ2-2
v_gene: TRBV12-3/TRBV12-4
CDR3nt: TGTGCCAGCATGAGTCCCGGGGAGCTGTTTTTT
CDR3aa: CASMSPGELFF

abundance: -
d_gene: -
j_gene: TRBJ2-3
v_gene: TRBV18
CDR3nt: TGTGCCAGCTCACCAAACGGTTATCACACAGATACGCAGTATTTT
CDR3aa: CASSPNGYHTDTQYF

abundance: -
d_gene: -
j_gene: TRBJ1-2
v_gene: TRBV2
CDR3nt: TGTGCCAGCAGTCGCCGCAGGGGCGAAGATGGCTACACCTTC
CDR3aa: CASSRRRGEDGYTF

abundance: -
d_gene: -
j_gene: TRBJ1-1
v_gene: TRBV12-3/TRBV12-4
CDR3nt: TGTGCCAGTTACCGACAGGAGAACACTGAAGCTTTCTTT
CDR3aa: CASYRQENTEAFF

abundance: -
d_gene: -
j_gene: TRBJ1-1
v_gene: TRBV9
CDR3nt: TGTGCCAGCAGCGTGGGCAGCAACACTGAAGCTTTCTTT
CDR3aa: CASSVGSNTEAFF

abundance: -
d_gene: -
j_gene: TRBJ2-5
v_gene: TRBV19
CDR3nt: TGTGCCAGTAGTATCCGGTACCAAGAGACCCAGTACTTC
CDR3aa: CASSIRYQETQYF

abundance: -
d_gene: -
j_gene: TRBJ1-2
v_gene: TRBV28
CDR3nt: TGTGCCAGCAGGACGCGGGGGCGAGGCTACACCTTC
CDR3aa: CASRTRGRGYTF

abundance: -
d_gene: TRBD1
j_gene: TRBJ1-1
v_gene: TRBV28
CDR3nt: TGTGTCGAAGGACAGGAAGGATGGACTGAAGCTTTCTTT
CDR3aa: CVEGQEGWTEAFF

abundance: -
d_gene: -
j_gene: TRBJ2-3
v_gene: TRBV3-1/TRBV3-2
CDR3nt: TGTGCCAGCAGCCGCATGGCGGGGGCTTTCACAGATACGCAGTATTTT
CDR3aa: CASSRMAGAFTDTQYF

abundance: -
d_gene: TRBD1
j_gene: TRBJ2-7
v_gene: TRBV29-1
CDR3nt: TGCAGCGTTTTGGACAGGGGGCGATGGTCCGAGCAGTACTTC
CDR3aa: CSVLDRGRWSEQYF

abundance: -
d_gene: -
j_gene: TRBJ2-2
v_gene: TRBV6-6
CDR3nt: TGTGCCAGCAGTTACACTAAGGGGGGGGTCGCCGGGGAGCTGTTTTTT
CDR3aa: CASSYTKGGVAGELFF

abundance: -
d_gene: -
j_gene: TRBJ1-3
v_gene: TRBV28
CDR3nt: TGTGCCAGCAGTTTTTCCCCTAGAAACACCATATATTTT
CDR3aa: CASSFSPRNTIYF

abundance: -
d_gene: TRBD1
j_gene: TRBJ1-2
v_gene: TRBV19
CDR3nt: TGTGCCAGTAGTATAGAAGCTCTCCGGGACAGGGATCAGGCTAACTATGGCTACACCTTC
CDR3aa: CASSIEALRDRDQANYGYTF

abundance: -
d_gene: TRBD1
j_gene: TRBJ2-7
v_gene: TRBV7-9
CDR3nt: TGTGCCAGCAGCCAAGGACAGGGTCGTGGGGGGTACGAGCAGTACTTC
CDR3aa: CASSQGQGRGGYEQYF

abundance: -
d_gene: -
j_gene: TRBJ2-1
v_gene: TRBV12-5
CDR3nt: TGTGCTAGCACAGGCGTCCGGGGGAACAATGAGCAGTTCTTC
CDR3aa: CASTGVRGNNEQFF

abundance: -
d_gene: -
j_gene: TRBJ1-2
v_gene: TRBV5-5
CDR3nt: TGTGCCAGCAGCCCCGCCTTGCCAGGGGTTAACTATGGCTACACCTTC
CDR3aa: CASSPALPGVNYGYTF

abundance: -
d_gene: -
j_gene: TRBJ2-2
v_gene: TRBV10-3
CDR3nt: TGTGCCATCAGTGGACACAAAGGGGCGGTTAACGGGGAGCTGTTTTTT
CDR3aa: CAISGHKGAVNGELFF

abundance: -
d_gene: -
j_gene: TRBJ1-2
v_gene: TRBV19
CDR3nt: TGTGCCAGTAGTCTACAGGGTTTCTATGGCTACACCTTC
CDR3aa: CASSLQGFYGYTF

abundance: -
d_gene: -
j_gene: TRBJ1-5
v_gene: TRBV5-5
CDR3nt: TGTGCCAGCGTCGGCAACAGCCCCCAGCATTTT
CDR3aa: CASVGNSPQHF

abundance: -
d_gene: -
j_gene: TRBJ1-5
v_gene: TRBV7-2
CDR3nt: TGTGCCAGCAGCTTTCAGGGGACTAGCAATCAGCCCCAGCATTTT
CDR3aa: CASSFQGTSNQPQHF

abundance: -
d_gene: -
j_gene: TRBJ2-3
v_gene: TRBV4-2
CDR3nt: TGTGCCAGCAGCCAAGAGGAACAAGCGGGAGATACGCAGTATTTT
CDR3aa: CASSQEEQAGDTQYF

abundance: -
d_gene: -
j_gene: TRBJ2-7
v_gene: TRBV21-1
CDR3nt: TGTGCCAGCAGCCGAAACTCGACAACCTCCTACGAGCAGTACTTC
CDR3aa: CASSRNSTTSYEQYF

abundance: once
d_gene: -
j_gene: TRBJ2-7
v_gene: TRBV14
CDR3nt: TGTGCCAGCAGCCAGCTCCCCCCGGACTACCTTGCCTACGAGCAGTACTTC
CDR3aa: CASSQLPPDYLAYEQYF

abundance: once
d_gene: TRBD1
j_gene: TRBJ2-7
v_gene: TRBV3-1/TRBV3-2
CDR3nt: TGTGCCAGCAGCCAAGAAGATTGGACAGGGAGTGACGAGCAGTACTTC
CDR3aa: CASSQEDWTGSDEQYF

abundance: -
d_gene: TRBD2
j_gene: TRBJ2-1
v_gene: TRBV4-3
CDR3nt: TGCGCCAGCAGCCTTGGACTAGCCAATGAGCAGTTCTTC
CDR3aa: CASSLGLANEQFF

abundance: -
d_gene: -
j_gene: TRBJ2-1
v_gene: TRBV19
CDR3nt: TGTGCCAGTAAGCTTCCCCCCTACAATGAGCAGTTCTTC
CDR3aa: CASKLPPYNEQFF

abundance: -
d_gene: TRBD2
j_gene: TRBJ2-7
v_gene: TRBV4-1
CDR3nt: TGCGCCAGCAGCCAAGATCCTAGCGGGACCCCCCACGAGCAGTACTTC
CDR3aa: CASSQDPSGTPHEQYF

abundance: -
d_gene: -
j_gene: TRBJ1-1
v_gene: TRBV6-2/TRBV6-3
CDR3nt: TGTGCCAGCAGTGCGCTCGGGGGGACGGGCGCTGAAGCTTTCTTT
CDR3aa: CASSALGGTGAEAFF

abundance: -
d_gene: TRBD1
j_gene: TRBJ1-4
v_gene: TRBV19
CDR3nt: TGTGCCAGTAGGGAGGTGGCAGGGGGAGGAGAAAAACTGTTTTTT
CDR3aa: CASREVAGGGEKLFF

abundance: -
d_gene: -
j_gene: TRBJ1-2
v_gene: TRBV27
CDR3nt: TGTGCCAGCAGTTCTTTGAGAGGGTCTACCGCTATCCCAGCTAACTATGGCTACACCTTC
CDR3aa: CASSSLRGSTAIPANYGYTF

abundance: -
d_gene: TRBD1
j_gene: TRBJ2-7
v_gene: TRBV5-6
CDR3nt: TGTGCCAGCAGCTTGGCCAGGGGGACCTCCTACGAGCAGTACTTC
CDR3aa: CASSLARGTSYEQYF

abundance: -
d_gene: TRBD1
j_gene: TRBJ1-1
v_gene: TRBV6-2/TRBV6-3
CDR3nt: TGTGCCAGCAGTTACCGTCGGACAGGGAGGGGTGTGGAGAACACTGAAGCTTTCTTT
CDR3aa: CASSYRRTGRGVENTEAFF

abundance: -
d_gene: -
j_gene: TRBJ1-1
v_gene: TRBV19
CDR3nt: TGTGCCAGTAGTATAGGGTGGATAGGCAGGTCGGAGGACACTGAAGCTTTCTTT
CDR3aa: CASSIGWIGRSEDTEAFF

abundance: -
d_gene: TRBD1
j_gene: TRBJ1-2
v_gene: TRBV7-8
CDR3nt: TGTGCCAGCAGCTCTGGGGGGACAGGGCAAAACCCGGGGATCTATGGCTACACCTTC
CDR3aa: CASSSGGTGQNPGIYGYTF

abundance: -
d_gene: -
j_gene: TRBJ1-2
v_gene: TRBV5-1
CDR3nt: TGCGCCAGCAGCCGGAGCTCCGGAGACTATGGCTACACCTTC
CDR3aa: CASSRSSGDYGYTF

abundance: once
d_gene: -
j_gene: TRBJ2-7
v_gene: TRBV6-2/TRBV6-3
CDR3nt: TGTGCCAGCAGTTACAACGTCAGGGAAGTGTATTGGGACGAGCAGTACTTC
CDR3aa: CASSYNVREVYWDEQYF

abundance: -
d_gene: TRBD1
j_gene: TRBJ2-4
v_gene: TRBV5-4
CDR3nt: TGTGCCAGCAGCTGGACCGGGACAGGGGACATAGGCATTCAGTACTTC
CDR3aa: CASSWTGTGDIGIQYF

abundance: -
d_gene: -
j_gene: TRBJ2-1
v_gene: TRBV19
CDR3nt: TGTGCCAGTAGTATAGGGCGGGGAGATGAGCAGTTCTTC
CDR3aa: CASSIGRGDEQFF

abundance: -
d_gene: TRBD1
j_gene: TRBJ2-7
v_gene: TRBV6-5
CDR3nt: TGTGCCAGCAGGCGGACAGGACCCTACGAGCAGTACTTC
CDR3aa: CASRRTGPYEQYF

abundance: -
d_gene: TRBD1
j_gene: TRBJ2-5
v_gene: TRBV10-3
CDR3nt: TGTGCCATCAGGTCCGGACAGGGCTCACAAGAGACCCAGTACTTC
CDR3aa: CAIRSGQGSQETQYF

abundance: -
d_gene: -
j_gene: TRBJ2-2
v_gene: TRBV7-2
CDR3nt: TGTGCCAGCAGCTTAGCGTTCCAGGCTGAGAACACCGGGGAGCTGTTTTTT
CDR3aa: CASSLAFQAENTGELFF

abundance: -
d_gene: -
j_gene: TRBJ1-5
v_gene: TRBV19
CDR3nt: TGTGCCAGTAGAATTAGAATTGCCCGGGAGAGCAATCAGCCCCAGCATTTT
CDR3aa: CASRIRIARESNQPQHF

abundance: -
d_gene: TRBD1
j_gene: TRBJ1-2
v_gene: TRBV28
CDR3nt: TGTGCCAGCCAGGGACAGGCCTATGGCTACACCTTC
CDR3aa: CASQGQAYGYTF

abundance: -
d_gene: TRBD1
j_gene: TRBJ1-2
v_gene: TRBV27
CDR3nt: TGTGCCAGCAGTTTCCTACAGGGGGCTCTCTATGGCTACACCTTC
CDR3aa: CASSFLQGALYGYTF

abundance: -
d_gene: -
j_gene: TRBJ1-1
v_gene: TRBV4-1
CDR3nt: TGCGCCAGCAGCGATGCGACAGTTCTAAGGGCGGCTTTCTTT
CDR3aa: CASSDATVLRAAFF

abundance: -
d_gene: TRBD2
j_gene: TRBJ2-7
v_gene: TRBV10-3
CDR3nt: TGTGCCATCAGTTTACTAGCGGGAGGAGGCGAGCAGTACTTC
CDR3aa: CAISLLAGGGEQYF

abundance: -
d_gene: -
j_gene: TRBJ2-2
v_gene: TRBV20-1
CDR3nt: TGCAGTGCTAGTAAGCAGGGGAACACCGGGGAGCTGTTTTTT
CDR3aa: CSASKQGNTGELFF

abundance: -
d_gene: TRBD2
j_gene: TRBJ2-3
v_gene: TRBV28
CDR3nt: TGTGCCAGCAGTTTACCTAGCGGGAGGACAGATACGCAGTATTTT
CDR3aa: CASSLPSGRTDTQYF

abundance: -
d_gene: -
j_gene: TRBJ2-5
v_gene: TRBV3-1/TRBV3-2
CDR3nt: TGTGCCAGCAGTCGAAAGGGGGGGATCCAAGAGACCCAGTACTTC
CDR3aa: CASSRKGGIQETQYF

abundance: -
d_gene: -
j_gene: TRBJ2-5
v_gene: TRBV5-1
CDR3nt: TGCGCCAGCAGCTTCCAGGGGCTGGAGACCCAGTACTTC
CDR3aa: CASSFQGLETQYF

abundance: -
d_gene: TRBD1
j_gene: TRBJ1-3
v_gene: TRBV27
CDR3nt: TGTGCCAGCAGTTTGGGGGACAGGGGGCTTAGAGGAAACACCATATATTTT
CDR3aa: CASSLGDRGLRGNTIYF

abundance: -
d_gene: -
j_gene: TRBJ2-1
v_gene: TRBV24-1
CDR3nt: TGTGCCACCAGTGTACGGGGGAGCTCCTACAATGAGCAGTTCTTC
CDR3aa: CATSVRGSSYNEQFF

abundance: -
d_gene: -
j_gene: TRBJ1-2
v_gene: TRBV6-5
CDR3nt: TGTGCCAGCAGTTTCCGCTCGGGTACCTACGGCTACACCTTC
CDR3aa: CASSFRSGTYGYTF

abundance: -
d_gene: TRBD1
j_gene: TRBJ1-4
v_gene: TRBV28
CDR3nt: TGTGCCAGCAGCCCCACAGGGGGCTTTAGGGAAAAACTGTTTTTT
CDR3aa: CASSPTGGFREKLFF

abundance: -
d_gene: -
j_gene: TRBJ1-5
v_gene: TRBV6-5
CDR3nt: TGTGCCAGCAGTTACAAAGTGACAGGTAGCAATCAGCCCCAGCATTTT
CDR3aa: CASSYKVTGSNQPQHF

abundance: -
d_gene: -
j_gene: TRBJ2-1
v_gene: TRBV10-3
CDR3nt: TGTGCCATCAGTCAACTGTCCGGAGGCAATGAGCAGTTCTTC
CDR3aa: CAISQLSGGNEQFF

abundance: -
d_gene: TRBD2
j_gene: TRBJ2-3
v_gene: TRBV9
CDR3nt: TGTGCCAGCAGCCCCGGCAGGAGCGGGAGGAATACAGATACGCAGTATTTT
CDR3aa: CASSPGRSGRNTDTQYF